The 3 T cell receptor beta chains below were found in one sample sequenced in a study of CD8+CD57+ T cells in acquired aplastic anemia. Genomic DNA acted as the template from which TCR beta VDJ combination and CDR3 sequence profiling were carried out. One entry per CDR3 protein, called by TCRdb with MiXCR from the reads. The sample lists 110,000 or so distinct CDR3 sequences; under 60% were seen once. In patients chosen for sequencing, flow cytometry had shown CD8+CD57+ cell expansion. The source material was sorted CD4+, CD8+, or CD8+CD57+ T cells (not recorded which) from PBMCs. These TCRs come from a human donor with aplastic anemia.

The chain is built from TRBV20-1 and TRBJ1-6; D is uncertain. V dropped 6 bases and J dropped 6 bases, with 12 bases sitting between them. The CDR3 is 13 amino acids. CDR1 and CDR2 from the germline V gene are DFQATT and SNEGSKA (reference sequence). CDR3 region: CSAYSEFNSPLHF. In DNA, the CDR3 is TGCAGTGCCTACTCGGAGTTTAATTCACCCCTCCACTTT.

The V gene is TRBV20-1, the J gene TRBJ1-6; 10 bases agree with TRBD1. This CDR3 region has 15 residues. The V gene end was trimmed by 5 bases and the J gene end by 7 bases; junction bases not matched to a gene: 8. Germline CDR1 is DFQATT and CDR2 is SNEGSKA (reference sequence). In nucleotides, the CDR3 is TGCAGTGCTGACAGGGGGCGAGGAGGAAATTCACCCCTCCACTTT. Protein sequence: CSADRGRGGNSPLHF.

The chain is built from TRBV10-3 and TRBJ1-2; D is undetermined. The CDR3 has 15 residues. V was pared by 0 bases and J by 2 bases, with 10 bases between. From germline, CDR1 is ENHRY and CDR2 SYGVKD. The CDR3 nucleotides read TGTGCCATCAGTGAGTCAGGTGGTTACAACTATGGCTACACCTTC. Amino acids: CAISESGGYNYGYTF.